This T cell receptor (beta chain) was retrieved from a study of cytomegalovirus exposure and HLA in healthy donors. It was with 60 Vbeta and 13 Jbeta primers that the PCR ran. Assay used: immunoSEQ multiplex PCR; TCRdb lists only in-frame clones, some missing. The table lists under 55,000 clones, over 70% of them singletons. The CDR3 sequence is 15 residues long. Germline CDR1 reads MGHRA; CDR2 reads YSYEKL. J was trimmed by 3 bases and V by 6 bases; bases with no gene match: 10. Of note for this clone: Its matching antigen is unknown.

The study's findings and limits: Usually a TCR sequence was rare, but some public TCRs were found in many donors.

This sequence joins TRBV4-1 and TRBJ1-2; TRBD1 aligns across 7 bases. The sample comprised PBMCs. The receptor was isolated from a man aged 25 to 45 in good health and CMV-seropositive. The CDR3 region has the DNA TGCGCCAGCAGATCCAACAGGGGCCGGGACTATGGCTACACCTTC. Protein product: CASRSNRGRDYGYTF.